This T cell receptor (beta chain) comes out of a study of T cells after posttransplantation cyclophosphamide. This related bone marrow graft donor gave peripheral blood on the day of marrow donation. The repertoire was sequenced with immunoSEQ multiplex PCR; TCRdb's copy has only in-frame clones and lacks some. The data contain 20,000 to 25,000 clones, approximately 76% of them seen just once; the ten biggest clones take up about 0.71%. The sequenced sample consisted of memory CD4+ T cells sorted from PBMCs. This sequence was found in a woman in her sixties in good health, CMV-negative, and a related stem cell transplant donor.

Here the CDR3 reads CAWKGSGYSNQPQHF. CDR3 nucleotides: TGTGCCTGGAAGGGGTCTGGTTATAGCAATCAGCCCCAGCATTTT. The V gene is TRBV30, the J gene TRBJ1-5; D is possibly TRBD1 (5 bases). Trimming took 4 bases from V and 0 from J, leaving 13 bases between them. The CDR3 length is 15 residues. The germline gives CDR1 GTSNPN, CDR2 SVGIG (reference sequence).